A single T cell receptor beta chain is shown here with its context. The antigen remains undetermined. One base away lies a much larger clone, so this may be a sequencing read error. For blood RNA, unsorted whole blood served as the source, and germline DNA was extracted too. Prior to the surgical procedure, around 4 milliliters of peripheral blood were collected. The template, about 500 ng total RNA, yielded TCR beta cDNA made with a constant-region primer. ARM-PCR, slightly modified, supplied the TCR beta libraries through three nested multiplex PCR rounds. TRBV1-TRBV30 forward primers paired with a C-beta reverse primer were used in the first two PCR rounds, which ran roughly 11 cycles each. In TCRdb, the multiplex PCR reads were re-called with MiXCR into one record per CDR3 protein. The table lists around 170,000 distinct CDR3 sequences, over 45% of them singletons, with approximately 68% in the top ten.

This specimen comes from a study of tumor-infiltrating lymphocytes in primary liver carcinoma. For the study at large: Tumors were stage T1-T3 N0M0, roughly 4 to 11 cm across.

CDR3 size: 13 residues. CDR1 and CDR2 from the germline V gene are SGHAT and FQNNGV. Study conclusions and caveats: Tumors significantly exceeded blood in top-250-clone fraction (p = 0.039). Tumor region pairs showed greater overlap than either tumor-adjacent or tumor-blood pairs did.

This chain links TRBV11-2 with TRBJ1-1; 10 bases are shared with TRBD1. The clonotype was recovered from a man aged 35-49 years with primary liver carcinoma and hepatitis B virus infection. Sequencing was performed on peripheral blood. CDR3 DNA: TGTGCCAGCAGTACGACAGGGGGCACTGGAGCTTTCTTT. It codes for CASSTTGGTGAFF.